Included here is one TCR beta chain sequence, with context. This sample is drawn from a study of technical replicates of blood from a handful of donors. The germline V gene has CDR1 SGHRS and CDR2 YFSETQ. The CDR3 runs to 15 residues. Trimming cost V 2 bases and J 3 bases; bases outside gene matches: 6. Clones were sequenced by immunoSEQ multiplex PCR, and TCRdb holds only the in-frame ones, with some missing. The sample includes tens of thousands of clones, approximately 86% of them seen just once. The receptor comes from a human donor in good health. Some clones in this sample may be carry-over from other donors' samples. The rearrangement joins TRBV5-1 to TRBJ1-1; 8 bases line up with TRBD1. Sequencing was performed on PBMCs. The DNA for the CDR3 is TGCGCCAGCAGCTTAGACACAGGGGGTGACACTGAAGCTTTCTTT. Residues: CASSLDTGGDTEAFF. Looking up the rest from reference TRBV5-1 and TRBJ1-1 gives the full variable domain: KAGVTQTPRYLIKTRGQQVTLSCSPISGHRSVSWYQQTPGQGLQFLFEYFSETQRNKGNFPGRFSGRQFSNSRSEMNVSTLELGDSALYLCASSLDTGGDTEAFFGQGTRLTVV.